This T cell receptor beta chain was sequenced for a study of blood T cell repertoires in COVID-19. The CDR3 has 15 amino acids. Germline CDR1 is SEHNR and CDR2 is FQNEAQ (reference sequence). Trimming stripped 2 bases from V and 1 base from J, with 10 bases between. In the original analysis: Amplification from reference gene primers served as the basis for estimated nucleated cell counts. Assay: immunoSEQ multiplex PCR; the TCRdb copy retains only in-frame clones and omits some. D and trimming come from the DNA, and the V and J calls and clone size come from that table. The table includes hundreds of thousands of clones, less than 90% detected once.

Sequenced: peripheral blood. This TCR was recovered from a woman in her sixties or seventies with COVID-19, enrolled during active disease. V and J are TRBV7-9 and TRBJ2-3; D is uncertain. The CDR3 sequence: CASSLLSARTDTQYF. CDR3 in DNA: TGTGCCAGCAGCTTACTGAGCGCTCGCACAGATACGCAGTATTTT.